This paragraph covers one T cell receptor beta chain sequence. Antigen: not known. Germline lookup yields CDR1 LGHNT and CDR2 FRNRAP. The V end was cut by 3 bases, the J end by 3 bases, with 12 bases between. CDR3 length: 14 amino acids. Indicated treatment: about 20 received Ad26.COV2.S at low or high dose, single or two shots; roughly five received placebo; per-sample allocation not given. The samples date from day 63 after the first vaccine or placebo injection. This sample is drawn from a study of Ad26.COV2.S vaccination and SARS-CoV-2 variants. TCRdb's table, derived via immunoSEQ multiplex PCR, lists solely in-frame clones and lacks some. The sample yields approximately 420,000 clones, around nine tenths seen once. Regarding the study as a whole: Placebo recipients had lower spike-specific TCR breadth than vaccine recipients.

The clonotype originates from a person between 18 and 59 years old who received the Ad26.COV2.S COVID-19 vaccine or a placebo. The sample was peripheral blood, taken in a trial of Ad26.COV2.S vaccine versus placebo. The chain carries TRBV12-5 and TRBJ2-7, with a weak D call TRBD1 (6 bases). The CDR3: CASGFRDTFYEQYF. The CDR3 DNA reads as TGTGCTAGTGGTTTCCGGGACACGTTCTACGAGCAGTACTTC.